A single sample is the source of the 8 T cell receptor beta chains below, sequenced in a study of T cells in Graves' hyperthyroidism and ophthalmopathy. The TCR beta CDR3 regions underwent amplification using RNA transcripts as the source. HTBI primers were the set used in a first-round RT-PCR of the TCR CDR3. TCRdb used MiXCR to reprocess the multiplex PCR reads, holding one entry per CDR3 protein. The table has around 620,000 distinct CDR3 sequences, more than 45% seen once. The sample comprised peripheral blood or thyroid tissue (not recorded which). All receptors come from an adult woman with Graves' disease, either hyperthyroidism or ophthalmopathy (not recorded which).

J is TRBJ1-2 and V is TRBV5-1, with D perhaps TRBD1 (6 bases). From germline, CDR1 is SGHRS and CDR2 YFSETQ. V was trimmed by 0 bases and J by 7 bases, leaving 16 bases between them. This CDR3 comprises 15 residues. In DNA, the CDR3 is TGCGCCAGCAGCTTGGAAGGCCAGGGGAAGGCTGGCTACACCTTC. Residues: CASSLEGQGKAGYTF.

This clonotype has at least ten counts. The chain links TRBV7-9 to TRBJ2-7; unclear D gene. CDR3 length: 14 residues. Trimming stripped 0 bases from V and 0 bases from J, with 6 bases between. Looked up from germline, CDR1 is SEHNR and CDR2 is FQNEAQ (reference sequence). CDR3 DNA sequence: TGTGCCAGCAGCTTAGCGGGCAACTCCTACGAGCAGTACTTC. Translated: CASSLAGNSYEQYF. The variable domain in full, with the rest retrieved from reference TRBV7-9 and TRBJ2-7, is DTGVSQNPRHKITKRGQNVTFRCDPISEHNRLYWYRQTLGQGPEFLTYFQNEAQLEKSRLLSDRFSAERPKGSFSTLEIQRTEQGDSAMYLCASSLAGNSYEQYFGPGTRLTVT.

The chain recombines TRBV20-1 with TRBJ2-5; 7 positions agree with TRBD1. The junction had 25 bases not matched to a gene; V was cut back by 5 bases and J by 7 bases. The CDR3 has 18 amino acids. The germline V gene has CDR1 DFQATT and CDR2 SNEGSKA (reference sequence). CDR3 sequence reads: CSAGSSGTDGYTLRTQYF. In DNA, the CDR3 is TGCAGTGCTGGCTCCTCCGGGACAGATGGCTACACCTTGAGGACCCAGTACTTC.

This clonotype appeared many times. J is TRBJ2-7 and V is TRBV11-2; 12 bases agree with TRBD1. CDR1 and CDR2 from the germline V gene are SGHAT and FQNNGV. Germline trimming cut 4 bases from V and 6 bases from J; bases unmatched to any gene: 4. The CDR3 spans 14 residues. Here the CDR3 DNA reads TGTGCCAGCAGCTCGGGGACAGGGGGCGCCGAGCAGTACTTC. Its protein product is CASSSGTGGAEQYF.

This clonotype was observed at least ten times. The J gene is TRBJ1-4, the V gene TRBV7-2; D uncertain. The CDR3 has 16 amino acids. In germline, CDR1 is SGHTA, CDR2 FQGNSA. The ends were cut back, 1 base at V and 8 bases at J, with 17 bases in the middle. CDR3 protein: CASSLDSGPIGEKLFF. The CDR3 DNA follows: TGTGCCAGCAGCTTAGATTCAGGCCCTATCGGAGAAAAACTGTTTTTT.

In this sample, this clonotype turned up many times. The chain joins TRBV12-3 or TRBV12-4 to TRBJ1-5; D perhaps matches TRBD1 (6 bases). Trimming shortened V by 4 bases and J by 3 bases, and 7 bases separated the two germline ends. The CDR3 runs to 13 residues. This CDR3 reads CASSWDINQPQHF. The CDR3 bases are TGTGCCAGCAGTTGGGACATCAATCAGCCCCAGCATTTT.

This clonotype has ten or more counts. V usage is TRBV10-1 and J usage is TRBJ1-5, with 7 bases that match TRBD1. The CDR3 has 13 amino acids. V was pared by 2 bases and J by 11 bases, with 6 bases of the junction left unmatched. The germline V gene has CDR1 WNHNN and CDR2 SYGVQD (reference sequence). CDR3 sequence: CASSERPQGAQHF. The CDR3 nucleotides read TGCGCCAGCAGTGAGCGGCCCCAGGGGGCCCAGCATTTT.

This chain links TRBV7-8 with TRBJ1-5; 7 bases map to TRBD1. Trimming at V came to 0 bases and at J to 7 bases, leaving 9 bases not matched to a gene. Germline CDR1 is SGHVS and CDR2 is FQNEAQ. The CDR3 spans 16 residues. The CDR3 DNA is TGTGCCAGCAGCTTAGCCTCCGACAGGGTGGGACAGCCCCAGCATTTT. This translates into CASSLASDRVGQPQHF.